The 28 T cell receptor beta chains given below trace back to one sample, sequenced in a study of CD8+CD57+ T cells in acquired aplastic anemia. Genomic DNA templated the TCR beta VDJ and CDR3 profiling. TCRdb independently ran MiXCR on the reads; one entry per CDR3 protein. The sample carries some 170,000 distinct CDR3 sequences, about 45% recorded once. For sequencing, patients were chosen who had shown expansion of CD8+CD57+ cells by flow cytometry. Source material: sorted CD4+, CD8+, or CD8+CD57+ T cells (not recorded which) from PBMCs. These receptors were taken from a human donor with aplastic anemia.

The CDR3 loop reads CASSPGQGEYF. As DNA, the CDR3 is TGTGCCAGCAGCCCGGGACAGGGCGAGTACTTC. The chain links TRBV2 to TRBJ2-7, with TRBD1 matching over 9 bases. Germline lookup yields CDR1 SNHLY and CDR2 FYNNEI. The CDR3 covers 11 residues. After removal of 6 bases from V and 11 bases from J, the junction contained 5 bases not matched to a gene.

This clonotype was recorded at least ten times. CDR3 residues: CASSQDGINQPQHF. DNA of the CDR3: TGTGCCAGCAGTCAGGACGGCATCAATCAGCCCCAGCATTTT. This rearrangement joins TRBV2 to TRBJ1-5; no definite D call. Trimming removed 5 bases at V and 3 bases at J, with 11 bases between. The CDR3 spans 14 residues. Per the germline V gene, CDR1 is SNHLY and CDR2 is FYNNEI.

This clonotype was observed many times. This rearrangement joins TRBV5-5 to TRBJ1-1; 11 bases are shared with TRBD1. Germline CDR1 and CDR2: SGHKS and YYEKEE (reference sequence). Trimming cost V 0 bases and J 10 bases; bases outside gene matches: 5. CDR3 length equals 14 residues. CDR3 sequence reads: CASSLAGQGAAAFF. Written as DNA, the CDR3 is TGTGCCAGCAGCTTGGCCGGACAGGGGGCGGCAGCTTTCTTT.

This clonotype was picked up many times. V and J are TRBV5-5 and TRBJ2-7; D call uncertain. Trimming pared 1 base from V and 6 bases from J, leaving 14 bases between. Germline CDR1 reads SGHKS; CDR2 reads YYEKEE (reference sequence). The CDR3 covers 14 residues. CDR3 nucleotide sequence: TGTGCCAGCAGCTTGTTACCCGACAACGGCGAGCAGTACTTC. Translation gives CASSLLPDNGEQYF.

Of note for this clonotype: At one boundary the junction diverges from the germline segment, which might be a read error. V and J are TRBV20-1 and TRBJ2-1; 11 bases fit TRBD2. The CDR3 spans 15 residues. Germline loops: CDR1 DFQATT, CDR2 SNEGSKA (reference sequence). This CDR3 is CSASPLAGGPNGQFF. DNA for the CDR3: TGCAGTGCTAGTCCCCTAGCGGGGGGACCCAATGGGCAGTTCTTC.

The chain combines TRBV7-9 with TRBJ2-7, with no clear D. The CDR3 length is 13 residues. Germline V CDR1 and CDR2: SEHNR, FQNEAQ (reference sequence). Deletions cut 4 bases from V and 3 bases from J, with 10 bases between. CDR3 coding DNA: TGTGCCAGCAGCTCTTCTCTCAACTACGAGCAGTACTTC. Translated, it gives CASSSSLNYEQYF. The variable domain in full, with the rest retrieved from reference TRBV7-9 and TRBJ2-7, is DTGVSQNPRHKITKRGQNVTFRCDPISEHNRLYWYRQTLGQGPEFLTYFQNEAQLEKSRLLSDRFSAERPKGSFSTLEIQRTEQGDSAMYLCASSSSLNYEQYFGPGTRLTVT.

This clonotype was counted at least ten times. The chain is built from TRBV11-2 and TRBJ1-1; tentatively, D is TRBD1 (6 bases). There are 13 residues in the CDR3. CDR1 and CDR2 from the germline V gene are SGHAT and FQNNGV. V dropped 1 base and J dropped 6 bases, with 9 bases sitting between them. CDR3: CASSLAQGPEAFF. The DNA for the CDR3 is TGTGCCAGCAGCTTAGCCCAGGGGCCTGAAGCTTTCTTT.

The chain is built from TRBV6-4 and TRBJ2-1, with D maybe TRBD2 (5 bases). Germline CDR1 and CDR2: MRHNA and SNTAGT. The CDR3 is made up of 13 amino acids. The V gene lost 0 bases and the J gene lost 10 bases, with 10 bases spanning the gap. CDR3 nucleotide sequence: TGTGCCAGCAGTGACTCGGGGAGCGGAGAGCAGTTCTTC. Its translation is CASSDSGSGEQFF.

This chain uses TRBV2 with TRBJ1-1; a weak D match, TRBD1 (5 bases). Deletions cut 7 bases from V and 1 base from J, with 10 bases between. This CDR3 has 13 residues. Per germline, CDR1 SNHLY and CDR2 FYNNEI. The CDR3 sequence is CASTTARNTEAFF. The CDR3 DNA reads as TGTGCCAGCACGACAGCCAGGAACACTGAAGCTTTCTTT.

The chain has TRBV6-5 and TRBJ2-2; perhaps TRBD1 as D (6 bases). This CDR3 comprises 15 residues. V was cut by 7 bases and J by 6 bases, with 18 bases left in between. Germline CDR1 MNHEY, CDR2 SVGAGI. Written as DNA, the CDR3 is TGTGCCAGCAATTCACGGACAGTGCAACCCGGGGAGCTGTTTTTT. Its translation: CASNSRTVQPGELFF.

The chain joins TRBV2 to TRBJ1-1, with 7 nucleotides matching TRBD1. V shed 4 bases, J shed 3 bases, and the junction held 5 bases outside the gene matches. The CDR3 covers 14 residues. CDR1 is SNHLY and CDR2 is FYNNEI in the germline V gene. CDR3 nucleotide sequence: TGTGCCAGCAGTGCACAGGGGTTGGACACTGAAGCTTTCTTT. Translating it yields CASSAQGLDTEAFF. The full variable domain, rest sourced from reference TRBV2 and TRBJ1-1, is EPEVTQTPSHQVTQMGQEVILRCVPISNHLYFYWYRQILGQKVEFLVSFYNNEISEKSEIFDDQFSVERPDGSNFTLKIRSTKLEDSAMYFCASSAQGLDTEAFFGQGTRLTVV.

This chain uses TRBV2 with TRBJ1-2, with 9 bases identical to TRBD1. With V trimmed by 6 bases and J by 2 bases, 1 base remained unmatched. Germline-derived CDR1 and CDR2 are SNHLY and FYNNEI. The CDR3 consists of 13 residues. CDR3 amino acids: CASRGQGNYGYTF. The CDR3 nucleotides are TGTGCCAGCAGAGGACAGGGGAACTATGGCTACACCTTC.

This clonotype occurred many times. The chain recombines TRBV20-1 with TRBJ2-2; D unclear. Trimming removed 5 bases at V and 8 bases at J, with 9 bases between. Germline V CDR1 and CDR2: DFQATT, SNEGSKA (reference sequence). The CDR3 runs 11 residues. The CDR3 sequence: CSAGSLGELFF. CDR3 sequence (DNA): TGCAGTGCTGGTAGTTTGGGGGAGCTGTTTTTT.

This clonotype was observed many times. The rearrangement links TRBV7-2 to TRBJ2-7; D gene ambiguous. Trimming removed 1 base from V and 3 bases from J, with 4 bases in between. The CDR3 sequence is 12 residues long. From germline, CDR1 is SGHTA and CDR2 FQGNSA. The CDR3 region has the DNA TGTGCCAGCAGCTTAGTCAGCTACGAGCAGTACTTC. Encoded protein: CASSLVSYEQYF.

The table lists this clonotype with many counts. This chain connects TRBV12-3 or TRBV12-4 to TRBJ2-7; 12 nucleotides agree with TRBD2. V was clipped by 6 bases and J by 3 bases; unmatched bases: 6. The CDR3 runs to 15 residues. DNA of the CDR3: TGTGCCAGCAGCCTAGCGGGGGGGCCCAACTACGAGCAGTACTTC. Its protein product is CASSLAGGPNYEQYF.

The V and J genes are TRBV7-9 and TRBJ2-7, with 7 nucleotides matching TRBD1. The CDR3 sequence is 14 residues long. CDR1 and CDR2 (germline): SEHNR, FQNEAQ (reference sequence). With 0 bases clipped from V and 3 bases from J, the junction kept 2 bases outside the gene matches. The CDR3: CASSLAGTVYEQYF. The CDR3 DNA is TGTGCCAGCAGCTTAGCCGGGACAGTCTACGAGCAGTACTTC.

This clonotype has just a few counts. The V gene is TRBV7-3, the J gene TRBJ2-5, with D perhaps matching TRBD2 (5 bases). The end of the DNA aligns better with TRBJ2-1, so the J call may be wrong. This CDR3 has 13 amino acids. Per germline, CDR1 SGHTA and CDR2 FQGTGA. CDR3 residues: CASASGLVDEQFF. CDR3 DNA sequence: TGTGCCAGCGCCTCCGGACTTGTGGATGAGCAGTTCTTC.

The genes are TRBV7-2 and TRBJ2-7, with 7 bases matching TRBD1. The CDR3 spans 13 residues. V trimming: 5 bases; J trimming: 7 bases; junction bases outside the gene matches: 8. CDR1 is SGHTA and CDR2 is FQGNSA in the germline V gene. CDR3 nucleotide sequence: TGTGCCAGCAGCGTAGACAGGGCCGGGGAGCAGTACTTC. Encoded protein: CASSVDRAGEQYF.

This clonotype was observed a few times. The rearrangement links TRBV27 to TRBJ1-6, with TRBD1 matching over 10 bases. Germline V gene lookup returns CDR1 MNHEY and CDR2 SMNVEV (reference sequence). Trimming at V came to 5 bases and at J to 5 bases, leaving 12 bases not matched to a gene. The CDR3 contains 18 residues. CDR3 sequence (DNA): TGTGCCAGCAGTCGCGTTCCCGGGACAGGGGAGGATAATTCACCCCTCCACTTT. Translation: CASSRVPGTGEDNSPLHF.

The rearrangement links TRBV10-3 to TRBJ2-1; D is uncertain. Germline-derived CDR1 and CDR2 are ENHRY and SYGVKD. Deletions cut 2 bases from V and 2 bases from J, with 10 bases between. The CDR3 length is 15 residues. DNA for the CDR3: TGTGCCATCAGTGAGCAAAGTTCCCCCTACAATGAGCAGTTCTTC. This codes for CAISEQSSPYNEQFF.

This sequence joins TRBV20-1 and TRBJ2-1, with TRBD2 matching 7 bases. Germline CDR1 is DFQATT and CDR2 is SNEGSKA (reference sequence). The CDR3 loop spans 15 amino acids. V shed 6 bases and J 7 bases; nucleotides not matched to a gene: 15. CDR3 sequence reads: CSAPGGLRLKNEQFF. The CDR3 bases are TGCAGTGCCCCGGGGGGATTGAGGCTTAAGAATGAGCAGTTCTTC.

The genes are TRBV7-6 and TRBJ2-5, with TRBD2 matching 14 bases. Germline trimming cut 3 bases from V and 5 bases from J; bases unmatched to any gene: 5. This CDR3 comprises 16 residues. CDR1 is SGHVS, CDR2 FNYEAQ, per germline. CDR3 region: CASSFGTSGGTETQYF. The CDR3 DNA follows: TGTGCCAGCAGCTTCGGGACTAGCGGGGGTACGGAGACCCAGTACTTC.

This clonotype has at least ten counts. The V gene is TRBV19, the J gene TRBJ1-6; 7 bases match TRBD1. Germline trimming cut 5 bases from V and 5 bases from J; bases unmatched to any gene: 9. Germline CDR1 is LNHDA and CDR2 is SQIVND (reference sequence). The CDR3 extends over 16 amino acids. CDR3 in amino acids: CASSSRTGGNNSPLHF. The CDR3 coding sequence is TGTGCCAGTAGTTCAAGGACAGGAGGAAATAATTCACCCCTCCACTTT.

This clonotype was observed many times. The chain couples TRBV4-2 to TRBJ2-5; no reliable D call. The germline V and J ends were trimmed by 2 bases and 5 bases, with 15 bases remaining between them. CDR3 length: 15 residues. Germline V gene lookup returns CDR1 LGHNA and CDR2 YNFKEQ. CDR3: CASSQSTTAMETQYF. In DNA form, the CDR3 reads TGTGCCAGCAGCCAATCCACAACTGCCATGGAGACCCAGTACTTC.

A few counts support this clonotype. This may come from a read error, since a much larger clone is one base off. The chain is built from TRBV5-5 and TRBJ1-1; 8 bases map to TRBD1. The CDR3 extends over 15 amino acids. CDR1 and CDR2 (germline): SGHKS, YYEKEE (reference sequence). CDR3 region: CASSLGGTGYTEALF. CDR3 nucleotides: TGTGCCAGCAGCTTAGGCGGGACAGGATACACTGAAGCTCTCTTT.

Of note for this clonotype: A clone one base away is much larger, so this may be a read error. The chain joins TRBV20-1 to TRBJ2-2; 8 bases match TRBD2. CDR3 length equals 19 residues. With V trimmed by 2 bases and J by 5 bases, 19 bases remained unmatched. Germline V gene data show CDR1 as DFQATT and CDR2 as SNEGSKA (reference sequence). CDR3 residues: CSARSLSGPAGAWTGELFF. The DNA of the CDR3 is TGCAGTGCTAGATCACTCTCTGGGCCAGCGGGGGCTTGGACCGGGGAGCTGTTTTTT.

This clonotype was picked up one time. The rearrangement links TRBV11-1 to TRBJ2-1, with 7 bases lining up with TRBD1. The CDR3 sequence is 14 residues long. The germline CDR1 and CDR2 sequences are SGHAT and FQDESV (reference sequence). V lost 6 bases and J lost 8; bases outside the gene matches: 10. The CDR3: CASRQGTVSDEQFF. For the CDR3, the DNA is TGTGCCAGCAGACAGGGGACAGTCAGCGATGAGCAGTTCTTC.

The rearrangement links TRBV10-2 to TRBJ2-7; 8 bases fit TRBD1. In germline, CDR1 is WSHSY, CDR2 SAAADI. The V and J ends lost 6 bases and 6 bases, in that order; junction bases with no gene match: 7. The CDR3 covers 13 residues. CDR3 region: CASSEDRVFEQYF. CDR3 DNA: TGCGCCAGCAGCGAGGACAGGGTGTTCGAGCAGTACTTC.